These T cell receptor beta chains were read from a single sample in a study of CD8 T cells in Susac syndrome. TCRdb called the immunoSEQ multiplex PCR reads again in MiXCR, with one record for every CDR3 protein. The data hold 130,000 to 150,000 distinct CDR3 sequences, with 94% observed a single time. Sample: CD8+ T cells from PBMCs. Receptors originate from a human donor in good health. Each CDR3 is given with its conserved first and last residue. The D gene is left open where the match is weak. Clone size is stated in some rows and not others, as once, few, many or a class when expanded.

-	TRBV6-2/TRBV6-3	-	TRBJ2-1	TGTGCCAGCAGATCCGATGAGCAGTTCTTC	CASRSDEQFF
-	TRBV28	-	TRBJ2-7	TGTGCCAGCAGTCCGGTGGTAGCGGAGAATTACGAGCAGTACTTC	CASSPVVAENYEQYF
-	TRBV4-3	-	TRBJ1-4	TGCGCCAGCAGCCAAAGTAACCCAGCAACTAATGAAAAACTGTTTTTT	CASSQSNPATNEKLFF
-	TRBV7-9	-	TRBJ2-3	TGTGCCAGCCCCGGCCAGGGAGGAACAGATACGCAGTATTTT	CASPGQGGTDTQYF
-	TRBV20-1	TRBD2	TRBJ2-1	TGCAGTGCTTCTCCTAGCGGGTCCTACAATGAGCAGTTCTTC	CSASPSGSYNEQFF
-	TRBV27	-	TRBJ1-4	TGTGCCAGCAGTTTGGATAGGTTCCACACTGAAGAAAAACTGTTTTTT	CASSLDRFHTEEKLFF
-	TRBV7-9	-	TRBJ2-7	TGTGCCAGCAGCTTAGGGGTCGGGGAGCCCTACGAGCAGTACTTC	CASSLGVGEPYEQYF
once	TRBV15	TRBD2	TRBJ2-1	TGTGCCACCAGCGGGACTAGCGGGAGTGGAAATGAGCAGTTCTTC	CATSGTSGSGNEQFF
-	TRBV29-1	TRBD2	TRBJ2-3	TGCAGCCCTCGGACTAGCGAGGATACGCAGTATTTT	CSPRTSEDTQYF
-	TRBV4-1	TRBD2	TRBJ2-7	TGCGCCAGCAGCCAAGATCCTACTAGCGGGATCTACGAGCAGTACTTC	CASSQDPTSGIYEQYF
-	TRBV5-4	-	TRBJ2-3	TGTGCCAGCAGCTTGCTCCTTAGCACAGATACGCAGTATTTT	CASSLLLSTDTQYF
-	TRBV27	-	TRBJ1-2	TGTGCCAGCAGCTCAGGGGTGGGCTATGGCTACACCTTC	CASSSGVGYGYTF
-	TRBV6-5	-	TRBJ1-2	TGTGCCAGCTGTCAGCCTCCTAACGGCTACACCTTC	CASCQPPNGYTF
-	TRBV6-5	-	TRBJ2-1	TGTGCCAGCAGGATACGACTAGTCGATGAGCAGTTCTTC	CASRIRLVDEQFF
-	TRBV6-5	TRBD2	TRBJ2-1	TGTGCCAGCTCCTGGCGGGAGGGCTTCAATGAGCAGTTCTTC	CASSWREGFNEQFF
-	TRBV15	-	TRBJ1-4	TGTGCCACCAGCAGAGCGGCGGGCCGCCTCCTGGAAAAACTGTTTTTT	CATSRAAGRLLEKLFF
-	TRBV12-3/TRBV12-4	-	TRBJ2-7	TGTGCCAGCAGTTTCAGCGACAGTGGGGAGCAGTACTTC	CASSFSDSGEQYF
-	TRBV28	TRBD1	TRBJ2-1	TGTGCCAGCAGTCCCACAGGGGGCTGGTACAATGAGCAGTTCTTC	CASSPTGGWYNEQFF
-	TRBV27	TRBD2	TRBJ2-7	TGTGCCAGCAGTTCCCCGGGACTAGCAGTCGACGAGCAGTACTTC	CASSSPGLAVDEQYF
-	TRBV29-1	-	TRBJ1-1	TGCAGCACCGGACAGATGAACACTGAAGCTTTCTTT	CSTGQMNTEAFF
-	TRBV30	-	TRBJ2-3	TGTGCCTGGAGTTTGGGAAGCACAGATACGCAGTATTTT	CAWSLGSTDTQYF
once	TRBV6-5	TRBD2	TRBJ2-1	TGTGCCAGCAGGGGACTAGCGGGAGGGCCGGATGAGCAGTTCTTC	CASRGLAGGPDEQFF
-	TRBV14	-	TRBJ1-2	TGTGCCAGCAGCCATTGGACAGCCTATGGCTACACCTTC	CASSHWTAYGYTF
-	TRBV28	TRBD1	TRBJ2-5	TGTGCCAGCAGTCTGACAGGGATTGAGACCCAGTACTTC	CASSLTGIETQYF